The T cell receptor (beta chain) under discussion was sequenced for a study of CD8+CD57+ T cells in acquired aplastic anemia. Only patients with CD8+CD57+ cell expansion on flow cytometry were chosen for sequencing. Every patient had severe acquired aplastic anemia. Each patient gave a blood sample that was collected before any therapy had been received. The germline V gene has CDR1 SQVTM and CDR2 ANQGSEA. The CDR3 totals 13 residues. The V segment lost 1 base and the J segment 8 bases; nucleotides outside the gene matches: 3. Genomic DNA templated the TCR beta VDJ and CDR3 profiling. Using its own MiXCR run on the reads, TCRdb lists one record per CDR3 protein. The table has some 180,000 distinct CDR3 sequences, nearly 50% seen once.

The V gene is TRBV29-1, the J gene TRBJ2-1; 9 nucleotides agree with TRBD1. The receptor's source is a human donor with aplastic anemia. Specimen: sorted CD4+, CD8+, or CD8+CD57+ T cells (not recorded which) from PBMCs. CDR3 region: CSVEGTGAYEQFF. The DNA of the CDR3 is TGCAGCGTTGAAGGGACAGGGGCATATGAGCAGTTCTTC.